This record concerns one T cell receptor beta chain sequence. In the original processing: From reference gene primer amplification, estimates of nucleated cell counts were derived. Repertoires were generated with immunoSEQ multiplex PCR, while TCRdb's copy carries only in-frame clones and drops some. That table furnishes V, J and clone size, whereas the DNA furnished D and trimming. The sample carries about 87,000 clones, around nine tenths recorded once. The sample is drawn from a study of blood T cell repertoires in COVID-19. Looking at the study overall: Specimens from acute and convalescent COVID-19 originated in the United States, Italy and Spain. PBMCs, B-cell-depleted T cells, or T cells were the source of the cDNA or gDNA that made up the material.

The J segment lost 0 bases and the V segment lost 3 bases, leaving 1 base of the junction unmatched. The germline V gene has CDR1 SGHRS and CDR2 YFSETQ. CDR3 length equals 15 residues. The sample consisted of peripheral blood. This receptor was identified in a man aged 40-50 years with acute or convalescent COVID-19. The rearrangement links TRBV5-1 to TRBJ2-1; 9 nucleotides line up with TRBD2. The CDR3, as DNA: TGCGCCAGCAGCTCGACTAGCGGCTCCTACAATGAGCAGTTCTTC. Its protein is CASSSTSGSYNEQFF.